The rows below give T cell receptor beta chains drawn from one sample of a study of cytomegalovirus exposure and HLA in healthy donors. Here immunoSEQ multiplex PCR was the method, and the copy in TCRdb shows in-frame clones only, minus some. The sample shows more than 55,000 clones, roughly 74% of them seen only once. Sequenced sample: PBMCs. Receptors were obtained from a woman aged 60-75 years in good health and CMV-seropositive. Both conserved end residues are part of each CDR3. A D gene is named only where the DNA matches it firmly. Expanded clones are given a class, and other clones once, few, many or no size at all.

d_call j_call clone_size v_call cdr3_aa cdr3_nt
. TRBJ1-1 . TRBV29-1 CSVEGSWTEAFF TGCAGCGTTGAAGGGAGCTGGACTGAAGCTTTCTTT
. TRBJ1-6 . TRBV18 CASTGGRGSPLHF TGTGCCAGCACTGGGGGCAGAGGTTCACCCCTCCACTTT
TRBD1 TRBJ1-5 . TRBV30 CAWARGLNQPQHF TGTGCCTGGGCCAGGGGGCTAAATCAGCCCCAGCATTTT
. TRBJ2-5 . TRBV7-8 CASSPRTQGGEETQYF TGTGCCAGCAGCCCACGAACACAGGGCGGTGAAGAGACCCAGTACTTC
. TRBJ2-7 . TRBV5-4 CASSFQGYEQYF TGTGCCAGCAGCTTTCAGGGCTACGAGCAGTACTTC
. TRBJ2-1 once TRBV2 CAGKNRSSYNEQFF TGTGCCGGTAAAAATAGGAGCTCCTACAATGAGCAGTTCTTC
. TRBJ1-1 . TRBV30 CAWSVRGANFGETEALF TGTGCCTGGAGTGTACGCGGGGCTAATTTCGGGGAGACTGAAGCTTTATTT
. TRBJ1-6 . TRBV5-1 CASSLTGPSSYNSPLHF TGCGCCAGCAGCTTGACAGGGCCGAGCTCCTATAATTCACCCCTCCACTTT
TRBD2 TRBJ2-5 . TRBV5-1 CASSQQGTSGMETQYF TGCGCCAGCAGCCAACAAGGGACTAGCGGGATGGAGACCCAGTACTTC
. TRBJ1-4 . TRBV19 CASSITGSREKLFF TGTGCCAGTAGTATTACAGGTTCCAGGGAAAAACTGTTTTTT
. TRBJ1-3 . TRBV27 CASSTYPPRRAGNTIYF TGTGCCAGCAGTACCTACCCCCCCCGGAGGGCTGGAAACACCATATATTTT